The subject of this entry is one TCR beta chain. This clone has only a few counts. It lacks a known antigen. No clone much larger than this one lies a single base away; base qualities are absent. This sample is part of a study of T cell responses to AZD1222 COVID-19 vaccine (dated by TCRdb to about 2021). In terms of the full investigation: TCR sequencing covered more than 230 trial participants: 200 to 220 given two doses of AZD1222 and around 26 given two doses of MenACWY control vaccine. Trial participants were enrolled by age into 18-55, 56-69 and 70-plus year subgroups, with roughly 160, 29 and 62 TCR-sequenced participants respectively. Results the study describes overall, beyond this receptor: Conclusions about previously exposed vaccinees are limited, since just five or six AZD1222 recipients were seropositive for SARS-CoV-2 at baseline. The whole spike protein was spanned by vaccine-associated CD4 TCRs, and dominant responses were seen in regions 160-218 and 743-854. Reportedly, close to half of the unique spike-specific TCRs recognized epitopes lying outside the regions that are mutated in the B.1.351 and B.1.1.7 variants. Most participants were white British and females outnumbered males, and the authors suggested that clonal diversity may have been underestimated. In the small 56-69-year group, the increase in depth fell short of significance, most likely because of low power. After two AZD1222 doses, both the breadth and the depth of spike-specific TCRs were significantly higher than at day 0 and than in MenACWY recipients. Because no day 14 peak-response samples were available, repertoires were characterized only after the peak T cell response.

Including the terminal cysteine and phenylalanine, the CDR3 comprises 14 residues. Here the CDR3 DNA is all that survives: 42 bases in frame from base 1. The germline V gene encodes CDR1 SGHTA and CDR2 FQGTGA. V sheds 0 bases and J sheds 5 bases, leaving 10 bases between their ends. The sample's time point label is to be understood as: baseline before first vaccination. The label giving this sample's treatment or condition can be read as: meningococcal conjugate vaccine given as trial control. Samples from vaccinated people were obtained from the UK trials COV001 and COV002, which included a single-blind randomized controlled phase 2/3 trial of AZD1222 (ChAdOx1 nCoV-19) in healthy adults. For TCRbeta chain sequencing, PBMC samples were collected from trial participants at day 0 and at day 28 after the second dose. The CDR3 regions of human TCRbeta chains were subjected to immunosequencing. The paper's processing steps were these. Repertoire TCRs were matched against a reference library of SARS-CoV-2-specific TCRs generated with the MIRA antigen-specificity platform. Breadth was defined as the fraction of unique TCRs that were SARS-CoV-2-associated, and depth was defined as the fraction of total T cells that were SARS-CoV-2-associated. Using the MIRA data, each spike-specific TCR was assigned both to the spike region to which the TCR was reactive and to a CD4 or CD8 class. Log10-transformed breadth and depth values were compared by one-way ANOVA with Sidak's multiple comparisons tests. TCRdb's version of the immuneACCESS table is confined to in-frame rearrangements and falls short of the full clone set. An unresolved V gene accounts for under half of the shortfall where checked; the remainder is of unknown origin. That table gives V, J and clone size, and the DNA gave D and trimming. The sample records 130,000 to 150,000 clones, 80% to 95% of which are singletons. Of the sample, around 2.8% is held by the ten largest clones.

The V and J genes are TRBV7-3 and TRBJ1-1; the D gene cannot be resolved reliably. The receptor's source is an adult in good health. The source material was peripheral blood, sampled on day 0 of MenACWY control vaccination. The CDR3 here reads CASSLTGRVTEAFF. The sequence in DNA is TGTGCCAGCAGCTTAACGGGCAGAGTAACTGAAGCTTTCTTT.